The subject of this entry is one T cell receptor (beta chain). Its specificity is not known. This entry comes from a study of post-analysis software for immune sequencing data. Broader study findings: The five TRBV segments detected at higher frequency in patients than in controls included TRBV5-6, TRBV5-1 and TRBV20-1.

The CDR3 runs to 16 residues. Trimming shortened V by 4 bases and J by 3 bases, and 16 bases separated the two germline ends. Per the germline V gene, CDR1 is SGHDN and CDR2 is FVKESK. Unique molecular identifiers were built into the TCR beta cDNA libraries. Out of 1 to 10 million T cells, roughly 0.5 million cDNA molecules were generated. MiXCR, run by TCRdb on the PCR reads, gives a single entry per CDR3 protein. This repertoire shows about 820,000 distinct CDR3 sequences, 53% found once; its top ten account for about 4.8%. This TCR came from a girl aged 10-17 years with multiple sclerosis. Sequencing was performed on blood. The chain joins TRBV14 to TRBJ2-1; D possibly corresponds to TRBD2 (5 bases). The CDR3 sequence is CASSPRGSGDYNEQFF. DNA of the CDR3: TGTGCCAGCAGCCCGCGTGGCAGCGGAGACTACAATGAGCAGTTCTTC.